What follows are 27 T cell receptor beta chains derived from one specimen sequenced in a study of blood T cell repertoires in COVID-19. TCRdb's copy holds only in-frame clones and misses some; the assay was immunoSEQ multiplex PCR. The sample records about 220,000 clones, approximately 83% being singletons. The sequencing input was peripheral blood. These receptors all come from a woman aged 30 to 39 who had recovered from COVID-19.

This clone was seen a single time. The CDR3: CASSQDGLAGGPDTQYF. CDR3 nucleotides: TGCGCCAGCAGCCAAGACGGCCTAGCGGGGGGGCCAGATACGCAGTATTTT. This rearrangement joins TRBV4-1 to TRBJ2-3; 12 nucleotides match TRBD2. The germline CDR1 and CDR2 sequences are MGHRA and YSYEKL. The CDR3 runs 17 residues. Germline trimming cut 0 bases from V and 4 bases from J; bases unmatched to any gene: 5.

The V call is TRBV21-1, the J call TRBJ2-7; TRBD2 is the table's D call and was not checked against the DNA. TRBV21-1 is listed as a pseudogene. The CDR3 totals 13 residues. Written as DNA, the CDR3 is TGTGCCAGCCAGATAATAGTTCGGGAAGAGCAGTACTTC. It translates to CASQIIVREEQYF.

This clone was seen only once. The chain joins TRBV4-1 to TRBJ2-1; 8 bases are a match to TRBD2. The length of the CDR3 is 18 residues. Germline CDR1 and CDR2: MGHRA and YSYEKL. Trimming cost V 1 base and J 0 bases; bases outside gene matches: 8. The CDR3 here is CASSQGERGSYSYNEQFF. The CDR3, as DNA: TGCGCCAGCAGCCAAGGGGAGCGGGGGTCCTACTCCTACAATGAGCAGTTCTTC.

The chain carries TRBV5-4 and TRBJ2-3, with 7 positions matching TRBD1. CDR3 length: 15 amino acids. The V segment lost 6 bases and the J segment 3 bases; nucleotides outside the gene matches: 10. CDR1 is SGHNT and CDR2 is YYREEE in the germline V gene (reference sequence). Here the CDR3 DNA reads TGTGCCAGCAAAAGATGGGACAGCCCAACAGATACGCAGTATTTT. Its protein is CASKRWDSPTDTQYF.

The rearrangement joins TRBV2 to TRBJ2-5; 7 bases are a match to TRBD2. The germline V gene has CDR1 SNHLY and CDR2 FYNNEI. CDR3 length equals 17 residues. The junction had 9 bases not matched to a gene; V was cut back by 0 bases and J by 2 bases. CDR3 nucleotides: TGTGCCAGCAGTGAAGCGCTTCGGGGAGGGAATCAAGAGACCCAGTACTTC. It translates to CASSEALRGGNQETQYF.

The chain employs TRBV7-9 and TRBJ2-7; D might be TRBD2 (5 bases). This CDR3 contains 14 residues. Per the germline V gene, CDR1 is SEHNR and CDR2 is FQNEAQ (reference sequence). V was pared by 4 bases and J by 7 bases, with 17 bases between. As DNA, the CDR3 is TGTGCCAGCAGCTCCTCGGACGGGGTAGAGGAGCAGTACTTC. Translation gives CASSSSDGVEEQYF. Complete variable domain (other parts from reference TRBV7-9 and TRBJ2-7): DTGVSQNPRHKITKRGQNVTFRCDPISEHNRLYWYRQTLGQGPEFLTYFQNEAQLEKSRLLSDRFSAERPKGSFSTLEIQRTEQGDSAMYLCASSSSDGVEEQYFGPGTRLTVT.

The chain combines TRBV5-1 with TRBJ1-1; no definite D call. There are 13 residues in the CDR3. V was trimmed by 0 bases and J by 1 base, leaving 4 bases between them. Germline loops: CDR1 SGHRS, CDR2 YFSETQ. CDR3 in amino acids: CASSLGENTEAFF. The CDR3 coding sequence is TGCGCCAGCAGCTTGGGAGAGAACACTGAAGCTTTCTTT.

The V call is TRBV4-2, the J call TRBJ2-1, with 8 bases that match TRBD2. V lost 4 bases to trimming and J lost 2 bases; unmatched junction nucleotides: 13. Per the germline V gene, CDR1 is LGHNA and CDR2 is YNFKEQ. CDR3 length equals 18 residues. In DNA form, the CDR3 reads TGTGCCAGCAGCCTGCTGGGCGGGGGGAAACCGACCTACAATGAGCAGTTCTTC. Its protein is CASSLLGGGKPTYNEQFF.

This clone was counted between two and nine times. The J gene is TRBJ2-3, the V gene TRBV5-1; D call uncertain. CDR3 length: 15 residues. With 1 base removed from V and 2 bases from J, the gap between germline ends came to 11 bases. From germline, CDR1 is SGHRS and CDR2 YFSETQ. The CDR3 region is CASSLREVATDTQYF. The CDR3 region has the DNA TGCGCCAGCAGCTTGCGAGAGGTTGCCACAGATACGCAGTATTTT.

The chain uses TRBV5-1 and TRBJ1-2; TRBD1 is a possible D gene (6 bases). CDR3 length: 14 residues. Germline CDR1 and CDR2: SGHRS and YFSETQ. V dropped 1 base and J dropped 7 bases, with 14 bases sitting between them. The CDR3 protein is CASSLTTQGGGYTF. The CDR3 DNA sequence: TGCGCCAGCAGCTTGACCACTCAAGGGGGTGGCTACACCTTC.

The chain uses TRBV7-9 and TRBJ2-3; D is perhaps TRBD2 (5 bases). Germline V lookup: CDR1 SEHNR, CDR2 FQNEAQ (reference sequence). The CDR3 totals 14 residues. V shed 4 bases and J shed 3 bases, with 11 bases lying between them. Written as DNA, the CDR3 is TGTGCCAGCAGCTCGTGGACTGGTACAGATACGCAGTATTTT. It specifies CASSSWTGTDTQYF.

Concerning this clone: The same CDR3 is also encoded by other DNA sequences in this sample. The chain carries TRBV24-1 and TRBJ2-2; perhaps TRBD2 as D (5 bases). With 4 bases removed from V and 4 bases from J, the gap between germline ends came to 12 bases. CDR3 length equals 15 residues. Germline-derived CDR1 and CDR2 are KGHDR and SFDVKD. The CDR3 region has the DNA TGTGCCACCAGTGACTCAGGTGGAGGCACCGGGGAGCTGTTTTTT. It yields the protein CATSDSGGGTGELFF.

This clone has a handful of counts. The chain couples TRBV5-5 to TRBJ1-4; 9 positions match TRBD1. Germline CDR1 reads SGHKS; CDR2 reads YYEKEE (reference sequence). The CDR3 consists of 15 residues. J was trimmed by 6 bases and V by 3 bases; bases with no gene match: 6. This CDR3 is CASSSTGGEYEKLFF. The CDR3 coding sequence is TGTGCCAGCAGCTCGACAGGGGGAGAGTATGAAAAACTGTTTTTT.

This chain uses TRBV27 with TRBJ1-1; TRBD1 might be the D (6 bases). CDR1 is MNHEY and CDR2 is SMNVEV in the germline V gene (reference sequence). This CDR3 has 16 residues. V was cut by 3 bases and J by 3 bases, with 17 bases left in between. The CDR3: CASSFSWVGGDTEAFF. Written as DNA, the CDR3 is TGTGCCAGCAGTTTTTCTTGGGTAGGGGGGGACACTGAAGCTTTCTTT.

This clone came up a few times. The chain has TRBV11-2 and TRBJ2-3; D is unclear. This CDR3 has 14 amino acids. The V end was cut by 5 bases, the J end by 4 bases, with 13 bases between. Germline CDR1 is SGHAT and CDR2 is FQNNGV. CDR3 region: CASSPASRADTQYF. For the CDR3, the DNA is TGTGCCAGCAGCCCCGCGTCCCGGGCAGATACGCAGTATTTT.

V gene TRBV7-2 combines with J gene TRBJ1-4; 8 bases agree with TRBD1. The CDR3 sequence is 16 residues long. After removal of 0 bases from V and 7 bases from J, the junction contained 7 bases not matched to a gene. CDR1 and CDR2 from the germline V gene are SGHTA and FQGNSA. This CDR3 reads CASSLARAGGSEKLFF. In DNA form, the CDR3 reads TGTGCCAGCAGCTTAGCCCGGGCAGGGGGCAGTGAAAAACTGTTTTTT.

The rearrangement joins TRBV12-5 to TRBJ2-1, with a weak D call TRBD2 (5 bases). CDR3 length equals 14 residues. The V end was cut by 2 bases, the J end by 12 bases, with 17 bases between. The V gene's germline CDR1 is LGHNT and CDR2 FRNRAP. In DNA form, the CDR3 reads TGTGCTAGTGGTTTGCCCCTCGTCCCGGGAATGCAGTTCTTC. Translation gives CASGLPLVPGMQFF.

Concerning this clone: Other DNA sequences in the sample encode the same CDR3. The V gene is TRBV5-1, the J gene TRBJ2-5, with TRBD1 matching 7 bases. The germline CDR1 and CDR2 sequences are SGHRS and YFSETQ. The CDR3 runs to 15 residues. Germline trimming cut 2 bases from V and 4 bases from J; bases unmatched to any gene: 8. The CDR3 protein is CASSLEGATLETQYF. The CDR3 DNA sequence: TGCGCCAGCAGCTTAGAGGGGGCGACGTTAGAGACCCAGTACTTC.

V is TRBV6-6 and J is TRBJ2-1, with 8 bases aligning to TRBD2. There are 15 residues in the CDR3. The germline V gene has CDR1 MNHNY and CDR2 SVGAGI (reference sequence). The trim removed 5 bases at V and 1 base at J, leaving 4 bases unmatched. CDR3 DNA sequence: TGTGCCAGCAGTCCGGGGGGGCCTTCCTACAATGAGCAGTTCTTC. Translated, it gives CASSPGGPSYNEQFF.

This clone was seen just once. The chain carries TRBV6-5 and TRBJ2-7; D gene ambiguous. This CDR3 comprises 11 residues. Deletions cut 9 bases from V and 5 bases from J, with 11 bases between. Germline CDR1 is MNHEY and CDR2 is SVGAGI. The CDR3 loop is CASRYTHEQYF. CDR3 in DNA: TGTGCCAGTAGATATACCCACGAGCAGTACTTC.

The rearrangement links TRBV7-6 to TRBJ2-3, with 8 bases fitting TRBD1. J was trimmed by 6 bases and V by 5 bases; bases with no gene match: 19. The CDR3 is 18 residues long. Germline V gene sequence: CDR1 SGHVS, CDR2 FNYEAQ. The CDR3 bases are TGTGCCAGCAGCACGGGACAGGCAGGAGGAGGGCAGTCGGATACGCAGTATTTT. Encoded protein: CASSTGQAGGGQSDTQYF.

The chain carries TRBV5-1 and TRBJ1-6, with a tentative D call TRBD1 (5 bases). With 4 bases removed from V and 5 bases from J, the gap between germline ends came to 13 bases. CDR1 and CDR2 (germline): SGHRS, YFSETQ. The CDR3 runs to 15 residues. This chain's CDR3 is CASSPSQGNNSPLHF. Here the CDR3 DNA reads TGCGCCAGCAGCCCGTCGCAGGGTAATAATTCACCCCTCCACTTT.

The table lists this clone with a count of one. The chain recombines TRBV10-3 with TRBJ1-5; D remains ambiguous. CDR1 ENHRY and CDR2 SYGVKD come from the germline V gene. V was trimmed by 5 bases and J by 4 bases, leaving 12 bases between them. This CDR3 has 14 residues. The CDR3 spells CAISPGRANQPQHF. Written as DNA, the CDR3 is TGTGCCATCAGTCCGGGAAGGGCAAATCAGCCCCAGCATTTT.

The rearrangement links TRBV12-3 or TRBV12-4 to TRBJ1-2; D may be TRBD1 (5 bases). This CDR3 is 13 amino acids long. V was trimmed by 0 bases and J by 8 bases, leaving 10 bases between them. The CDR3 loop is CASSLAQDLGYTF. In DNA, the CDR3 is TGTGCCAGCAGTTTAGCACAGGACCTGGGCTACACCTTC.

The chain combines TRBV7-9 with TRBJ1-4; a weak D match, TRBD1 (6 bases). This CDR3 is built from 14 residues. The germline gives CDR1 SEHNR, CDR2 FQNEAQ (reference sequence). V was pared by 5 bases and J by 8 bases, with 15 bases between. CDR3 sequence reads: CASSPTGTGEKLFF. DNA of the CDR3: TGTGCCAGCAGCCCGACAGGAACGGGGGAAAAACTGTTTTTT.

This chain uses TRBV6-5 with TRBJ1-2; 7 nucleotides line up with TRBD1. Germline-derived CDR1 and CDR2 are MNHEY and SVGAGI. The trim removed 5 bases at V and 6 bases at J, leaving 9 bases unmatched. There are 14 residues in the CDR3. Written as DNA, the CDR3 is TGTGCCAGCAGTCCCCGAACAGGGGAGGATGGCTACACCTTC. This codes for CASSPRTGEDGYTF.

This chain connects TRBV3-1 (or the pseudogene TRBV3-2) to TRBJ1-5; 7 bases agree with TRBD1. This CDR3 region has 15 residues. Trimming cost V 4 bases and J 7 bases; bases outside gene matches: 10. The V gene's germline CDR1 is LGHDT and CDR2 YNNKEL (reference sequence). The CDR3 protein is CASSPSTGSRQPQHF. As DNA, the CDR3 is TGTGCCAGCAGCCCCTCGACAGGGTCTAGGCAGCCCCAGCATTTT.